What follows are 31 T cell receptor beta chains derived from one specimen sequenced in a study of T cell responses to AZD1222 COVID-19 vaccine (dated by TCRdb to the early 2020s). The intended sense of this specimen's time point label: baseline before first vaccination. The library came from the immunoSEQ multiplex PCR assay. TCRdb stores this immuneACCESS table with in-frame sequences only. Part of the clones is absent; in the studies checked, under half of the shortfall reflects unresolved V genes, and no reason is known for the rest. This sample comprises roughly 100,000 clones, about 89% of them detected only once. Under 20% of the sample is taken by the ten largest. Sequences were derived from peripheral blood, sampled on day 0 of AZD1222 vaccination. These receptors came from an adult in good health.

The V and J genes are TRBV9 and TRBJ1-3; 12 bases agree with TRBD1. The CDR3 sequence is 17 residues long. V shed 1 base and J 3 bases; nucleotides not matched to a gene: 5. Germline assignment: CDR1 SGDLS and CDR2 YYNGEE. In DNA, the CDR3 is TGTGCCAGCAGCGTATCGGGACAGGGGGCGGGTGGAAACACCATATATTTT. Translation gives CASSVSGQGAGGNTIYF. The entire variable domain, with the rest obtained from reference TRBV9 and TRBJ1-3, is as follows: DSGVTQTPKHLITATGQRVTLRCSPRSGDLSVYWYQQSLDQGLQFLIQYYNGEERAKGNILERFSAQQFPDLHSELNLSSLELGDSALYFCASSVSGQGAGGNTIYFGEGSWLTVV.

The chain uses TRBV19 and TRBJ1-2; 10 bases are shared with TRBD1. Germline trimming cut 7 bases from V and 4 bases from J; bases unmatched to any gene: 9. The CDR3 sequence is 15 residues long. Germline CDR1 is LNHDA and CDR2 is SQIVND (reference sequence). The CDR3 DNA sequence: TGTGCCAGTAAGTCGACAGGGGGCTTTCTCTATGGCTACACCTTC. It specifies CASKSTGGFLYGYTF.

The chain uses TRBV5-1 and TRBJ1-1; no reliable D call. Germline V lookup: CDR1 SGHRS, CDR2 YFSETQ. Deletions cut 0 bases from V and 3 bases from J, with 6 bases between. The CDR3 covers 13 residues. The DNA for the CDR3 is TGCGCCAGCAGCTTGGCGGGGTACACTGAAGCTTTCTTT. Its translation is CASSLAGYTEAFF.

The CDR3 sequence: CASSLSDRELNTEAFF. The CDR3 coding sequence is TGTGCCAGCAGTTTATCGGACAGGGAGTTGAACACTGAAGCTTTCTTT. This chain links TRBV6-5 with TRBJ1-1; 8 bases are a match to TRBD1. The CDR3 has 16 residues. Losses at the gene ends were 4 bases for V and 0 bases for J; bases not matched to a gene: 7. Germline loops: CDR1 MNHEY, CDR2 SVGAGI.

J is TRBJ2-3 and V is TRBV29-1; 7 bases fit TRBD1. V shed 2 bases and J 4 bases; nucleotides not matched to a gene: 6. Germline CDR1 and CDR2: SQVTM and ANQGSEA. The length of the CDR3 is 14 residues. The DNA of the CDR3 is TGCAGCGTTGAAAAGGGGGCAAGGGCAGATACGCAGTATTTT. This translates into CSVEKGARADTQYF.

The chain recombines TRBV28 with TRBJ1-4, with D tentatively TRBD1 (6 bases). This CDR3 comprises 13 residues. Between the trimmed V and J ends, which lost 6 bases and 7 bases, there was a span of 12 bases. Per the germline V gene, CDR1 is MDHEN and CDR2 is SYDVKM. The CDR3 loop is CASRRGFVEKLFF. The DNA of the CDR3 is TGTGCCAGCAGGAGGGGGTTCGTTGAAAAACTGTTTTTT.

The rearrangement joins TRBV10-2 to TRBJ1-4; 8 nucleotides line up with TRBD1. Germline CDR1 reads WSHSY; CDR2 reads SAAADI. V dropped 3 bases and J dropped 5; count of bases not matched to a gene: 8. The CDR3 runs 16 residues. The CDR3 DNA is TGCGCCAGCAGTGATCCTAACAGGGGGGAAAATGAAAAACTGTTTTTT. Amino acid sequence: CASSDPNRGENEKLFF.

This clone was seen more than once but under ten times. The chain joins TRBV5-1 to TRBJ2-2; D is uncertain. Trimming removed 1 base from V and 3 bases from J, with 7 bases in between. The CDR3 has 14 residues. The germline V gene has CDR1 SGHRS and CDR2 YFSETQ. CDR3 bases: TGCGCCAGCAGCTTGTCTTTAGACACCGGGGAGCTGTTTTTT. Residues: CASSLSLDTGELFF.

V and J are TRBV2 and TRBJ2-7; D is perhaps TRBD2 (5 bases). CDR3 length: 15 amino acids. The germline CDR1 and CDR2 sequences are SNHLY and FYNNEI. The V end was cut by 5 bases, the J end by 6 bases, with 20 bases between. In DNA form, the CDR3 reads TGTGCCAGCAGTCTTGAAGGGAGCGCCAAAAGCGAGCAGTACTTC. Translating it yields CASSLEGSAKSEQYF.

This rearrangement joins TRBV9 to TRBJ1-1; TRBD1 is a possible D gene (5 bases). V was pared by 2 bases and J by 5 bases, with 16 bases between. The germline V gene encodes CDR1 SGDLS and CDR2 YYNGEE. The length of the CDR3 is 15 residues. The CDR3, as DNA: TGTGCCAGCAGCGTTTCGGGGACGGGATTAACTGAAGCTTTCTTT. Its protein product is CASSVSGTGLTEAFF.

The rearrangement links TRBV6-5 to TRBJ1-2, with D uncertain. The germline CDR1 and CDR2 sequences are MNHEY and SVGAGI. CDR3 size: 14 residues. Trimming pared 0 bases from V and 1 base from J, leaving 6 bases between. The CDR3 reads CASSYSYSNYGYTF. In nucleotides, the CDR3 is TGTGCCAGCAGTTACTCGTACAGTAACTATGGCTACACCTTC.

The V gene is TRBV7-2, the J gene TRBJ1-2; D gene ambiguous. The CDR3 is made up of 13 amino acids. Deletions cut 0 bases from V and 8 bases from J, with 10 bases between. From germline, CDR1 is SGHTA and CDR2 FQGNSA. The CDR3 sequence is CASSLATFGGYTF. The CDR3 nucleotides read TGTGCCAGCAGCTTAGCGACTTTCGGGGGCTACACCTTC. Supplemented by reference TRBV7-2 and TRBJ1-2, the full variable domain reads GAGVSQSPSNKVTEKGKDVELRCDPISGHTALYWYRQSLGQGLEFLIYFQGNSAPDKSGLPSDRFSAERTGGSVSTLTIQRTQQEDSAVYLCASSLATFGGYTFGSGTRLTVV.

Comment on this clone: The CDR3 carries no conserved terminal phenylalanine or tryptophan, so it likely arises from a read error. The CDR3 DNA reads TGCGCCAGCAGCCAAGGTCCTCTCGGGAAGTTAAGGAATTTGGACCTCCACCTT. It specifies CASSQGPLGKLRNLDLHL. The chain combines TRBV4-1 with TRBJ1-6, with no clear D. The CDR3 is 18 amino acids. Deletions cut 1 base from V and 15 bases from J, with 28 bases between. The germline CDR1 and CDR2 sequences are MGHRA and YSYEKL.

The CDR3 is CASSEGQGQETQYF. CDR3 in DNA: TGTGCCAGCAGTGAGGGACAGGGGCAAGAGACCCAGTACTTC. J is TRBJ2-5 and V is TRBV27, with 10 bases fitting TRBD1. Looked up from germline, CDR1 is MNHEY and CDR2 is SMNVEV (reference sequence). V lost 5 bases to trimming and J lost 2 bases; unmatched junction nucleotides: 2. The CDR3 is 14 residues long.

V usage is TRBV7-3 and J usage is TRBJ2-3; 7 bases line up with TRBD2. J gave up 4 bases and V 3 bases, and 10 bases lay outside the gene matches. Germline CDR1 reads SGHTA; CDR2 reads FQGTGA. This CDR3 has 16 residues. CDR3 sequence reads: CASSLRGAGQADTQYF. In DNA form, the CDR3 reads TGTGCCAGCAGCTTGAGGGGAGCGGGGCAGGCAGATACGCAGTATTTT.

CDR3 nucleotides: TGTGCCAGCAGCGTACGCGACAGGGCCTATGGCTACACCTTC. Amino acid sequence: CASSVRDRAYGYTF. The chain combines TRBV9 with TRBJ1-2; 7 positions match TRBD1. The CDR3 runs to 14 residues. From germline, CDR1 is SGDLS and CDR2 YYNGEE. The J segment lost 4 bases and the V segment lost 1 base, leaving 4 bases of the junction unmatched.

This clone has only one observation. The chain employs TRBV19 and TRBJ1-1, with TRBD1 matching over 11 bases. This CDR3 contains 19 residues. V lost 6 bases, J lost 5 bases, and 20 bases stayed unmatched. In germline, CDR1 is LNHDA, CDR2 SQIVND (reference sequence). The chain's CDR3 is CASSRSNGQGASFGTEAFF. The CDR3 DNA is TGTGCCAGTAGCCGCAGTAATGGACAGGGGGCATCCTTCGGAACTGAAGCTTTCTTT.

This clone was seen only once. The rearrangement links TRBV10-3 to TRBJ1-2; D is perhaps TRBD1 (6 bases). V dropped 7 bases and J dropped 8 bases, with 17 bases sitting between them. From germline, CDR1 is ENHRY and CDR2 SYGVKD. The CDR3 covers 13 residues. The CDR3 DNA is TGTGCCATCACCGAAAACAGGGTCGGAGGCTACACCTTC. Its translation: CAITENRVGGYTF.

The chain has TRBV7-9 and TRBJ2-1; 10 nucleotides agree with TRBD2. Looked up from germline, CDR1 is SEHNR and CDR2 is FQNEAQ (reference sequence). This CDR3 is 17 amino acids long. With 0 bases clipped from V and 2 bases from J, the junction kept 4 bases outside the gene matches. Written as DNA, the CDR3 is TGTGCCAGCAGCTTAGCCCCAGCGGGGGGGCCCTACAATGAGCAGTTCTTC. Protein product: CASSLAPAGGPYNEQFF.

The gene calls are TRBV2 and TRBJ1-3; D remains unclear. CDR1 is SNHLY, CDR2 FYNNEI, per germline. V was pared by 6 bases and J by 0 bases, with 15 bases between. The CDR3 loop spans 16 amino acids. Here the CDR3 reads CASSQDSARSGNTIYF. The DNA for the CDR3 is TGTGCCAGCAGCCAGGATTCAGCGCGCTCTGGAAACACCATATATTTT.

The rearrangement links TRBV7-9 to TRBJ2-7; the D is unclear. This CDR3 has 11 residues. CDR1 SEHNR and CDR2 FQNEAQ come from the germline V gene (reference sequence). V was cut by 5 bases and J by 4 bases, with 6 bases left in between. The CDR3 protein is CASSPDYEQYF. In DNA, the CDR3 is TGTGCCAGCAGCCCAGATTACGAGCAGTACTTC.

The CDR3 region has the DNA TGTGCCAGCAGCCATGCGCAGACAGGGCCACGCGTAAATAGCAATCAGCCCCAGCATTTT. Translated: CASSHAQTGPRVNSNQPQHF. The rearrangement links TRBV14 to TRBJ1-5; 7 bases are a match to TRBD1. This CDR3 spans 20 amino acids. Germline loops: CDR1 SGHDN, CDR2 FVKESK. The V and J ends lost 3 bases and 0 bases, in that order; junction bases with no gene match: 17.

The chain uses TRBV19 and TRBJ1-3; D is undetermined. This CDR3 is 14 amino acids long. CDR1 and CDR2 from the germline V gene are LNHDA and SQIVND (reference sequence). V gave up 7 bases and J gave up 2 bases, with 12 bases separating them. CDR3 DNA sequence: TGTGCCAGTACCCCTTTGGTCACTGGAAACACCATATATTTT. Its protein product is CASTPLVTGNTIYF. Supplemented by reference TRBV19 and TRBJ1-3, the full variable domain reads DGGITQSPKYLFRKEGQNVTLSCEQNLNHDAMYWYRQDPGQGLRLIYYSQIVNDFQKGDIAEGYSVSREKKESFPLTVTSAQKNPTAFYLCASTPLVTGNTIYFGEGSWLTVV.

Here the CDR3 reads CASQPRFRDREAQETQYF. As DNA, the CDR3 is TGTGCCAGCCAGCCTAGATTCCGGGACAGGGAGGCGCAAGAGACCCAGTACTTC. The rearrangement uses TRBV7-9 and TRBJ2-5; 9 bases line up with TRBD1. In germline, CDR1 is SEHNR, CDR2 FQNEAQ (reference sequence). The CDR3 covers 18 residues. The ends lost 8 bases at V and 2 bases at J; junction bases unmatched: 18.

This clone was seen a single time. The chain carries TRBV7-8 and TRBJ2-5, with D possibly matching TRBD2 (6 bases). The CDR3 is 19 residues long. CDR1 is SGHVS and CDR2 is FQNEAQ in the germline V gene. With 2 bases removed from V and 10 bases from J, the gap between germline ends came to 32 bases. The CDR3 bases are TGTGCCAGCAGCTTATTTCCGAGAGGGACTGTACAAGAGATGGGGAACCAGTACTTC. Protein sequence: CASSLFPRGTVQEMGNQYF.

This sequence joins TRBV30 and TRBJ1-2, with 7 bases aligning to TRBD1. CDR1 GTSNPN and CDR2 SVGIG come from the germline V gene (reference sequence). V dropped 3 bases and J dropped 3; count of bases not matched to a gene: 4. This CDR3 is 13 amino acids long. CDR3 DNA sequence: TGTGCCTGGAGCCCGGGGACAGACTATGGCTACACCTTC. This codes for CAWSPGTDYGYTF.

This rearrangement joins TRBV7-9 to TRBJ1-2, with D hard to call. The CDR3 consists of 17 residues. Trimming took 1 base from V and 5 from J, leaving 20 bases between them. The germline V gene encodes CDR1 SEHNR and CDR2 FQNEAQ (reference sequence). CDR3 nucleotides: TGTGCCAGCAGCTTAGTAGCCATTGGTTACAAGGGATATGGCTACACCTTC. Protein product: CASSLVAIGYKGYGYTF.

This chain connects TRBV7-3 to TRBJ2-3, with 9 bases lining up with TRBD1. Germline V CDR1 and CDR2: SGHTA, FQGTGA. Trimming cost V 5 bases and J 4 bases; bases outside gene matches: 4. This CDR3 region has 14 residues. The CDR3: CASSTRTGADTQYF. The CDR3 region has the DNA TGTGCCAGCAGCACGCGGACAGGGGCAGATACGCAGTATTTT.

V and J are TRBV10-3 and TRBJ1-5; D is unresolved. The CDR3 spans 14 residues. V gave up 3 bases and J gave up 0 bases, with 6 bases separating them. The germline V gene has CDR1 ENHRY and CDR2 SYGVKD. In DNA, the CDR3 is TGTGCCATCAGTGACAGGAATAGCAATCAGCCCCAGCATTTT. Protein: CAISDRNSNQPQHF.

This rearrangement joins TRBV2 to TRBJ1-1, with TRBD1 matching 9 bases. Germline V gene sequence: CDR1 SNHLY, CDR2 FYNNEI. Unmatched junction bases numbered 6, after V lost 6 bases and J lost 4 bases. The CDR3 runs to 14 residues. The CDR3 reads CASRIQGAVTEAFF. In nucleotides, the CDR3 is TGTGCCAGCAGAATACAGGGGGCCGTCACTGAAGCTTTCTTT.

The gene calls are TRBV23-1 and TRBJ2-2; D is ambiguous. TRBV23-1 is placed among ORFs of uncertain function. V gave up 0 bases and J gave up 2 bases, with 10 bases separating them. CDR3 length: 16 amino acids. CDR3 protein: CASSQSSQSNTGELFF. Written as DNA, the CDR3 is TGCGCCAGCAGTCAATCAAGTCAGTCTAACACCGGGGAGCTGTTTTTT.